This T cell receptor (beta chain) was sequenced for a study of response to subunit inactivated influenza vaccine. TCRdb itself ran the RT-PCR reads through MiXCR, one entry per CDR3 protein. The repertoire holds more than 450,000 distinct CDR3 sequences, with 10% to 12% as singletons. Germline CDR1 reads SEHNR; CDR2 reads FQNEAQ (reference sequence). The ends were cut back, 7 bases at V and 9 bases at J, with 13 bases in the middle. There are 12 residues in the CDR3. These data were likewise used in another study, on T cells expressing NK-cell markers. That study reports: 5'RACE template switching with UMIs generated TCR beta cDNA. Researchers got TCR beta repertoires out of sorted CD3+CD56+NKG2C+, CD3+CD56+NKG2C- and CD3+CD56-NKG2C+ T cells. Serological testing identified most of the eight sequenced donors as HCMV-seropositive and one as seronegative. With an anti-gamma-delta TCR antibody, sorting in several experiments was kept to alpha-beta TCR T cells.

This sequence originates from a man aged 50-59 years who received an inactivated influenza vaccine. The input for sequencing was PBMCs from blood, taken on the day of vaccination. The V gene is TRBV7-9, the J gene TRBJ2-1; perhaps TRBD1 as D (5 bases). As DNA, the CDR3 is TGTGCCAGCACGCATGGTAGGGGTGAGCAGTTCTTC. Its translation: CASTHGRGEQFF. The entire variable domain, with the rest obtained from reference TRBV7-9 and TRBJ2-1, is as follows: DTGVSQNPRHKITKRGQNVTFRCDPISEHNRLYWYRQTLGQGPEFLTYFQNEAQLEKSRLLSDRFSAERPKGSFSTLEIQRTEQGDSAMYLCASTHGRGEQFFGPGTRLTVL.